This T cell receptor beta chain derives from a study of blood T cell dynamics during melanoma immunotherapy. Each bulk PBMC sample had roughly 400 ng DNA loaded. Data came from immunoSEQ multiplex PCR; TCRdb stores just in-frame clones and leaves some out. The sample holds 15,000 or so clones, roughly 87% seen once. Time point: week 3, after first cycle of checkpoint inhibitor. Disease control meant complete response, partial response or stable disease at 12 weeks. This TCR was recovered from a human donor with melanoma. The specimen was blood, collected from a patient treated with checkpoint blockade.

CDR3 region: CASRGTDSNYGYTF. DNA for the CDR3: TGTGCCAGCAGAGGGACGGACAGTAACTATGGCTACACCTTC. V usage is TRBV9 and J usage is TRBJ1-2, with D maybe TRBD1 (6 bases). CDR1 SGDLS and CDR2 YYNGEE come from the germline V gene. Trimming pared 5 bases from V and 1 base from J, leaving 12 bases between. The CDR3 runs to 14 residues.